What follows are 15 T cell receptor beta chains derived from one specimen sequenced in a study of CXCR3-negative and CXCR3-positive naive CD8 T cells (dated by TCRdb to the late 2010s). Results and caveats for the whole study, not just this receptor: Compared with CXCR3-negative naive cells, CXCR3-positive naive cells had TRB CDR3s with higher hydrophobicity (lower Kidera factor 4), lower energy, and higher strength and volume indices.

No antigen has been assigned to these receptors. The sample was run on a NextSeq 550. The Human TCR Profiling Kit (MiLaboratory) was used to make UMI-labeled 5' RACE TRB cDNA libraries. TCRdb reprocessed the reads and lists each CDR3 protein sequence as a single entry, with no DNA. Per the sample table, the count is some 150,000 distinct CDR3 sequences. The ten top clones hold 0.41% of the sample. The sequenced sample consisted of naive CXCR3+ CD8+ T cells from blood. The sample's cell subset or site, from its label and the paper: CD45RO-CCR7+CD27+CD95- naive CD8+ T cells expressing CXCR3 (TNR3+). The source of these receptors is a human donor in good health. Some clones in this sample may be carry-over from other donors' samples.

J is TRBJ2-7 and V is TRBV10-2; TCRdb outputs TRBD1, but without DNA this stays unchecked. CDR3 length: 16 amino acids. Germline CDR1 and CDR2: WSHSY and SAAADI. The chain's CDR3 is CASSEPTGQGSYEQYF.

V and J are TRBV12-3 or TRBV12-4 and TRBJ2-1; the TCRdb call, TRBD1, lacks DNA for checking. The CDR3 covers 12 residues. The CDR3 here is CASSPLGGEQFF.

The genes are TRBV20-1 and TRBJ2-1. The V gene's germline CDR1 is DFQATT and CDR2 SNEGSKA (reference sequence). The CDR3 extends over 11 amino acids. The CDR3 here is CSALPAYEQFF.

Here the CDR3 reads CASSDYLGDRGNEKLFF. The gene calls are TRBV7-9 and TRBJ1-4; TCRdb names TRBD1, which stays unverified in the absence of DNA. This CDR3 has 17 residues. The germline CDR1 and CDR2 sequences are SEHNR and FQNEAQ (reference sequence).

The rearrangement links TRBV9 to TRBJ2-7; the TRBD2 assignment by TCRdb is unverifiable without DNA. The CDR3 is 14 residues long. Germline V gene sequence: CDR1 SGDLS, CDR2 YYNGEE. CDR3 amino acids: CASSVAGPNYEQYF.

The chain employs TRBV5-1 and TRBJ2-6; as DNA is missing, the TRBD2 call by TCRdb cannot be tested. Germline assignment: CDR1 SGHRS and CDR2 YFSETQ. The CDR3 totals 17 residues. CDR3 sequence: CASSLVGRGSGANVLTF.

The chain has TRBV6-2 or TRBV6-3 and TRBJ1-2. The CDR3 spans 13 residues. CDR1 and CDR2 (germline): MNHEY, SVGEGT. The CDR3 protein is CASSYSIEHGYTF.

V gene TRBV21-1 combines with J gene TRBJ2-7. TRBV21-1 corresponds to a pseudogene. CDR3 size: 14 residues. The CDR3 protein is CASSKIGQLYEQYF.

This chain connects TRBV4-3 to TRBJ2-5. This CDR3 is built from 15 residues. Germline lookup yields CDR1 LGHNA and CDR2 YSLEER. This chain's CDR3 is CASSPEFTVQETQYF.

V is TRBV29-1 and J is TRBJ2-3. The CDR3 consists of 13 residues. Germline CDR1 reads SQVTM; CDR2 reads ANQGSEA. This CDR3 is CSIFTGGTDTQYF.

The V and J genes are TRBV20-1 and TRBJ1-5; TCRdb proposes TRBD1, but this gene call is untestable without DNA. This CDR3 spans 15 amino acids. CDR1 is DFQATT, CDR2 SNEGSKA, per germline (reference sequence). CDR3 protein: CSAREQGNSNQPQHF.

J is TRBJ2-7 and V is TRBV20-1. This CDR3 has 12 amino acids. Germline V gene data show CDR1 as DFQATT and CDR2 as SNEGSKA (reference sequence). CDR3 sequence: CSAAGFSYEQYF.

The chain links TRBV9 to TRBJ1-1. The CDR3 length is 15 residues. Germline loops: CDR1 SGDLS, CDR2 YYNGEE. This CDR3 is CASSVGWGEDTEAFF.

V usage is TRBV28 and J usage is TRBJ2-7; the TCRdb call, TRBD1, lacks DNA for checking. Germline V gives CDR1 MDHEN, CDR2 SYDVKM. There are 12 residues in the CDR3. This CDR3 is CASRTQGAEQYF.

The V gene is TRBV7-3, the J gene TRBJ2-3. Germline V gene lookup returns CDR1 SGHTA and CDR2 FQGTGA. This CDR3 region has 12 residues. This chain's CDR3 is CASGRSTDTQYF.